This passage covers 31 T cell receptor beta chains from one sample sequenced in a study of Graves' ophthalmopathy and Graves' hyperthyroidism. Amplified material comprised TCR beta CDR3 regions derived from RNA transcripts. In the first round, RT-PCR was carried out with HTBI primers, and a multiplex PCR formed the second round. TCRdb reprocessed the multiplex PCR reads via MiXCR and lists one record per CDR3 protein. The profile covers about 640,000 distinct CDR3 sequences, with about 38% appearing a single time and 3% to 3.5% taken by the ten largest. Specimen: peripheral blood. These receptors were obtained from an adult man with Graves' ophthalmopathy.

The chain has TRBV15 and TRBJ1-5; 7 bases align to TRBD1. V lost 3 bases to trimming and J lost 3 bases; unmatched junction nucleotides: 8. CDR1 is LNHNV and CDR2 is YYDKDF in the germline V gene (reference sequence). This CDR3 spans 16 amino acids. CDR3 sequence: CATSSARGGLNQPQHF. CDR3 DNA sequence: TGTGCCACCAGCAGTGCTAGAGGGGGCCTCAATCAGCCCCAGCATTTT.

Many counts were recorded for this clonotype. The chain combines TRBV12-3 or TRBV12-4 with TRBJ1-2, with 8 bases fitting TRBD1. Trimming removed 4 bases from V and 2 bases from J; junction bases left unmatched: 6. This CDR3 comprises 15 residues. The CDR3 DNA reads as TGTGCCAGCAGTTCGGGGACAGGTTTAAACTATGGCTACACCTTC. Translated, it gives CASSSGTGLNYGYTF.

Remarks on this clonotype: Here the CDR3 omits its conserved ending phenylalanine or tryptophan, so a read error is the likely source. V is TRBV10-3 and J is TRBJ2-7; D might be TRBD2 (5 bases). Germline lookup yields CDR1 ENHRY and CDR2 SYGVKD. Trimming cost V 10 bases and J 3 bases, with 13 bases left between them. The CDR3 runs to 12 residues. The CDR3 reads CASRGRGYEQYL. In DNA form, the CDR3 reads TGTGCCAGCCGGGGTCGCGGCTACGAGCAGTACCTC.

The rearrangement links TRBV2 to TRBJ1-1; 7 bases match TRBD1. Germline CDR1 and CDR2: SNHLY and FYNNEI. The ends lost 3 bases at V and 1 base at J; junction bases unmatched: 11. There are 17 residues in the CDR3. The CDR3 coding sequence is TGTGCCAGCAGTGATGAGGGGACAGCGGGGGCGAACACTGAAGCTTTCTTT. Translated, it gives CASSDEGTAGANTEAFF.

As regards this clonotype: Just one base apart from a much larger clone, this may be a read error. The chain couples TRBV10-3 to TRBJ1-1; D might be TRBD1 (5 bases). CDR3 length: 15 amino acids. Germline CDR1 is ENHRY and CDR2 is SYGVKD. The V end lost 5 bases, the J end lost 1 base, and 14 bases lay between the germline ends. The CDR3 DNA reads TGTGCCATCAGTCACCTGGGGGGATGGAACACTGAAGCTTTCTTT. It specifies CAISHLGGWNTEAFF.

The chain has TRBV29-1 and TRBJ1-1; 8 nucleotides align to TRBD1. This CDR3 is 13 amino acids long. The ends lost 7 bases at V and 6 bases at J; junction bases unmatched: 10. The germline CDR1 and CDR2 sequences are SQVTM and ANQGSEA. DNA for the CDR3: TGCAGCGCTGTGACAGGGGAGAGGGCTGAAGCTTTCTTT. Protein: CSAVTGERAEAFF.

The chain joins TRBV11-2 to TRBJ1-1; D call uncertain. This CDR3 comprises 16 residues. Trimming removed 4 bases at V and 3 bases at J, with 18 bases between. CDR1 and CDR2 from the germline V gene are SGHAT and FQNNGV. The DNA for the CDR3 is TGTGCCAGCAGCTACCGACGGGAGGGCCCGGACACTGAAGCTTTCTTT. Translated: CASSYRREGPDTEAFF.

V and J are TRBV2 and TRBJ1-3, with D tentatively TRBD1 (6 bases). V lost 6 bases and J lost 7, with 16 bases in between. The germline gives CDR1 SNHLY, CDR2 FYNNEI. The CDR3 runs 14 residues. CDR3 amino acids: CASSQKGDGNTIYF. The CDR3, as DNA: TGTGCCAGCAGCCAGAAGGGGGACGGGAACACCATATATTTT.

As for this clonotype: The germline gene is not matched at one end of the junction; a read error may be the cause. The J gene is TRBJ1-1, the V gene TRBV7-9; D is possibly TRBD1 (6 bases). Germline CDR1 reads SEHNR; CDR2 reads FQNEAQ (reference sequence). This CDR3 contains 13 residues. The CDR3 DNA sequence: TGTGCCAGCAGTTTATGGTGGGACACTGGAGCTTTCTTT. It specifies CASSLWWDTGAFF.

This clonotype was counted ten times or more. The rearrangement joins TRBV19 to TRBJ2-6; 7 nucleotides match TRBD1. The V gene end was trimmed by 5 bases and the J gene end by 0 bases; junction bases not matched to a gene: 1. CDR1 and CDR2 from the germline V gene are LNHDA and SQIVND (reference sequence). The CDR3 extends over 15 amino acids. The DNA for the CDR3 is TGTGCCAGTAGTGGGACAGACTCTGGGGCCAACGTCCTGACTTTC. Translated: CASSGTDSGANVLTF.

The table lists this clonotype with many counts. The chain joins TRBV4-2 to TRBJ1-6, with TRBD1 as a possible D gene (6 bases). Germline V gene lookup returns CDR1 LGHNA and CDR2 YNFKEQ. Trimming removed 4 bases at V and 10 bases at J, with 20 bases between. The CDR3 spans 16 residues. CDR3 nucleotide sequence: TGTGCCAGCAGCCCCCGGGGGCAGGAGGCAGGATCACCCCTCCACTTT. Translating gives CASSPRGQEAGSPLHF.

Ten or more counts support this clonotype. The CDR3 DNA sequence: TGTGCCAGCAGCTACGGACAGGGGGCTGAAGCTTTCTTT. The encoded protein is CASSYGQGAEAFF. This chain links TRBV11-2 with TRBJ1-1; TRBD1 matches 10 bases. V dropped 4 bases and J dropped 6; count of bases not matched to a gene: 2. Germline values: CDR1 SGHAT, CDR2 FQNNGV. CDR3 length: 13 residues.

At least ten counts were recorded for this clonotype. This chain links TRBV7-8 with TRBJ1-5; D may be TRBD1 (5 bases). The CDR3 extends over 15 amino acids. Germline V gene sequence: CDR1 SGHVS, CDR2 FQNEAQ. Trimming pared 3 bases from V and 2 bases from J, leaving 11 bases between. For the CDR3, the DNA is TGTGCCAGCAGCTTCCGCAGGGATCGCAATCAGCCCCAGCATTTT. Encoded protein: CASSFRRDRNQPQHF.

This sequence joins TRBV9 and TRBJ2-7; TRBD2 is a possible D gene (5 bases). The J call may be in error: the DNA end matches TRBJ2-1 better. The germline CDR1 and CDR2 sequences are SGDLS and YYNGEE. The CDR3 spans 14 residues. CDR3 DNA: TGTGCCAGCAGCTCCGGACGGGGAATGGGCGAGCAGTTCTTC. It codes for CASSSGRGMGEQFF.

At least ten counts were recorded for this clonotype. The rearrangement uses TRBV15 and TRBJ1-4; D ambiguous. The CDR3 length is 11 residues. Germline CDR1 and CDR2: LNHNV and YYDKDF (reference sequence). V lost 4 bases, J lost 12 bases, and 9 bases lay in between. CDR3 in DNA: TGTGCCACCAGCACGTTTGCCGAACTGTTTTTT. As protein: CATSTFAELFF.

The chain combines TRBV4-3 with TRBJ2-5; D could derive from TRBD1 or TRBD2 (5 bases each). Germline V lookup: CDR1 LGHNA, CDR2 YSLEER. There are 13 residues in the CDR3. V dropped 4 bases and J dropped 4 bases, with 10 bases sitting between them. CDR3 region: CASSREGPETQYF. The CDR3 coding sequence is TGCGCCAGCAGCCGAGAGGGGCCAGAGACCCAGTACTTC.

This clonotype was detected many times. V and J are TRBV14 and TRBJ2-7; no reliable D call. V was clipped by 5 bases and J by 3 bases, with 17 bases between them. Looked up from germline, CDR1 is SGHDN and CDR2 is FVKESK. CDR3 length equals 15 residues. The CDR3 region is CASSSLWESNYEQYF. The CDR3 nucleotides are TGTGCCAGCAGCTCCCTATGGGAATCCAACTACGAGCAGTACTTC.

The V gene is TRBV7-2, the J gene TRBJ1-5, with D possibly TRBD1 on 5 matching bases. Trimming cost V 1 base and J 5 bases, with 15 bases left between them. The CDR3 totals 16 residues. Germline assignment: CDR1 SGHTA and CDR2 FQGNSA. CDR3 amino acids: CASSLVEAGSDQPQHF. In DNA, the CDR3 is TGTGCCAGCAGCTTAGTGGAGGCAGGGTCTGATCAGCCCCAGCATTTT.

This clonotype was counted many times. The chain joins TRBV12-3 or TRBV12-4 to TRBJ1-1; 7 nucleotides line up with TRBD1. The CDR3 length is 13 residues. V shed 6 bases and J 1 base; nucleotides not matched to a gene: 2. CDR3 sequence reads: CASSRQGNTEAFF. Written as DNA, the CDR3 is TGTGCCAGCAGCCGACAGGGGAACACTGAAGCTTTCTTT.

V gene TRBV30 combines with J gene TRBJ1-5; D is undetermined. The CDR3 spans 10 residues. V was trimmed by 6 bases and J by 9 bases, leaving 9 bases between them. CDR1 is GTSNPN and CDR2 is SVGIG in the germline V gene (reference sequence). The DNA of the CDR3 is TGTGCCTGTGGAATAGGGCCCCAGCATTTT. It yields the protein CACGIGPQHF.

This chain uses TRBV4-2 with TRBJ1-2, with D unclear. Trimming stripped 0 bases from V and 8 bases from J, with 10 bases between. Germline V lookup: CDR1 LGHNA, CDR2 YNFKEQ. This CDR3 is built from 13 residues. This CDR3 reads CASSQEWLPGYTF. As DNA, the CDR3 is TGTGCCAGCAGCCAAGAGTGGCTACCCGGCTACACCTTC.

V usage is TRBV5-1 and J usage is TRBJ1-3; unclear D gene. The length of the CDR3 is 16 residues. Germline assignment: CDR1 SGHRS and CDR2 YFSETQ. Between the trimmed V and J ends, which lost 4 bases and 0 bases, there was a span of 14 bases. CDR3 residues: CASSPLVVSSGNTIYF. The CDR3 nucleotides read TGCGCCAGCAGCCCTTTGGTCGTCTCCTCTGGAAACACCATATATTTT.

This chain uses TRBV20-1 with TRBJ2-2; maybe TRBD2 (5 bases). Looked up from germline, CDR1 is DFQATT and CDR2 is SNEGSKA (reference sequence). V lost 4 bases and J 3 bases, leaving 9 bases between the germline ends. The CDR3 spans 13 residues. The DNA of the CDR3 is TGCAGTGCTAAATCCGGGGACACCGGGGAGCTGTTTTTT. Its protein product is CSAKSGDTGELFF.

This chain joins TRBV7-2 and TRBJ2-6; maybe TRBD2 (5 bases). The V gene's germline CDR1 is SGHTA and CDR2 FQGNSA. The CDR3 totals 16 residues. V shed 5 bases and J shed 8 bases, with 19 bases lying between them. The CDR3 DNA sequence: TGTGCCAGCAGCCTCATTAACGAGGCCGGGACCAACGTCCTGACTTTC. Protein sequence: CASSLINEAGTNVLTF.

As for this clonotype: The junction does not match germline at one end; this may be a read error. The gene calls are TRBV29-1 and TRBJ2-5, with 12 bases lining up with TRBD1. The CDR3 is 15 residues long. Germline CDR1 is SQVTM and CDR2 is ANQGSEA. The DNA of the CDR3 is TGCAGCGTTGGGGGACAGGGGGCGTCGGGAGAGGCCCAGTACTTC. This sequence encodes CSVGGQGASGEAQYF. Full variable domain (outside the CDR3, taken from reference TRBV29-1 and TRBJ2-5): SAVISQKPSRDICQRGTSLTIQCQVDSQVTMMFWYRQQPGQSLTLIATANQGSEATYESGFVIDKFPISRPNLTFSTLTVSNMSPEDSSIYLCSVGGQGASGEAQYFGPGTRLLVL.

The sample holds many counts of this clonotype. The chain links TRBV7-6 to TRBJ1-6; TRBD1 might be the D (6 bases). CDR3 size: 14 residues. CDR1 and CDR2 (germline): SGHVS, FNYEAQ. V was clipped by 4 bases and J by 7 bases, with 11 bases between them. The CDR3 reads CASSSLGGNSPLHF. CDR3 DNA: TGTGCCAGCAGCTCCTTAGGGGGGAATTCACCCCTCCACTTT.

This clonotype appeared many times. This sequence joins TRBV2 and TRBJ2-2; D is possibly TRBD2 (6 bases). Germline assignment: CDR1 SNHLY and CDR2 FYNNEI. The CDR3 totals 13 residues. The V end lost 6 bases, the J end lost 8 bases, and 13 bases lay between the germline ends. The CDR3: CASSPRDSGELFF. The DNA of the CDR3 is TGTGCCAGCAGCCCACGGGACTCTGGGGAGCTGTTTTTT.

As for this clonotype: Mismatch with germline at one junction end may stem from a read error. The chain combines TRBV29-1 with TRBJ1-1; D is unclear. Germline V CDR1 and CDR2: SQVTM, ANQGSEA. This CDR3 spans 11 amino acids. The DNA for the CDR3 is TGCAGCGTTGTGCCGAACACTGAAGCCTCCTTT. This codes for CSVVPNTEASF.

There are many counts of this clonotype. J is TRBJ1-5 and V is TRBV20-1; D gene uncertain. The CDR3 has 14 amino acids. V lost 1 base, J lost 4 bases, and 11 bases lay in between. CDR1 and CDR2 from the germline V gene are DFQATT and SNEGSKA (reference sequence). This chain's CDR3 is CSARAGPVNQPQHF. The CDR3 coding sequence is TGCAGTGCTAGAGCCGGCCCAGTGAATCAGCCCCAGCATTTT.

This clonotype was counted many times. The chain is built from TRBV14 and TRBJ2-7; the D call may be TRBD1 or TRBD2 (5 bases each). With 3 bases removed from V and 6 bases from J, the gap between germline ends came to 15 bases. CDR1 SGHDN and CDR2 FVKESK come from the germline V gene. There are 14 residues in the CDR3. The CDR3 coding sequence is TGTGCCAGCAGCCAGCGTGTCCTGGGACCCGAGCAGTACTTC. Its translation: CASSQRVLGPEQYF. Supplemented by reference TRBV14 and TRBJ2-7, the full variable domain reads EAGVTQFPSHSVIEKGQTVTLRCDPISGHDNLYWYRRVMGKEIKFLLHFVKESKQDESGMPNNRFLAERTGGTYSTLKVQPAELEDSGVYFCASSQRVLGPEQYFGPGTRLTVT.

The V call is TRBV2, the J call TRBJ2-7; D assignment may be TRBD1 or TRBD2 (5 bases each). The V end was cut by 5 bases, the J end by 2 bases, with 19 bases between. The length of the CDR3 is 16 residues. Germline CDR1 SNHLY, CDR2 FYNNEI. In nucleotides, the CDR3 is TGTGCCAGCAGTCCCGGGAAGGGCAGGGACCCCTACGAGCAGTACTTC. It translates to CASSPGKGRDPYEQYF. Full variable domain (rest looked up from reference TRBV2 and TRBJ2-7): EPEVTQTPSHQVTQMGQEVILRCVPISNHLYFYWYRQILGQKVEFLVSFYNNEISEKSEIFDDQFSVERPDGSNFTLKIRSTKLEDSAMYFCASSPGKGRDPYEQYFGPGTRLTVT.